Each of the 2 T cell receptor beta chains below was sequenced from the same sample in a study of cytomegalovirus exposure and HLA in healthy donors. TCRdb keeps only in-frame clones here, not all; method: immunoSEQ multiplex PCR. The sample has 150,000 or so clones, 89% seen once; the top ten hold approximately 9.2%. The sequencing sample was made of PBMCs. The receptors were gathered from a young woman in good health and CMV-seropositive.

The V and J genes are TRBV29-1 and TRBJ2-1, with D tentatively TRBD2 (7 bases). Trimming pared 4 bases from V and 1 base from J, leaving 11 bases between. CDR1 SQVTM and CDR2 ANQGSEA come from the germline V gene. The CDR3 extends over 14 amino acids. CDR3 sequence reads: CSVGGGWSYNEQFF. The CDR3 DNA is TGCAGCGTTGGCGGGGGCTGGTCCTACAATGAGCAGTTCTTC.

This chain links TRBV5-1 with TRBJ1-1; the D is unclear. The germline V gene has CDR1 SGHRS and CDR2 YFSETQ. CDR3 length: 16 amino acids. V lost 0 bases and J lost 4, with 16 bases in between. This CDR3 reads CASSLDQARSGTEAFF. The CDR3 DNA is TGCGCCAGCAGCTTGGACCAGGCTCGTTCAGGCACTGAAGCTTTCTTT. Supplemented by reference TRBV5-1 and TRBJ1-1, the full variable domain reads KAGVTQTPRYLIKTRGQQVTLSCSPISGHRSVSWYQQTPGQGLQFLFEYFSETQRNKGNFPGRFSGRQFSNSRSEMNVSTLELGDSALYLCASSLDQARSGTEAFFGQGTRLTVV.